What follows are 6 T cell receptor beta chains derived from one specimen sequenced in a study of blood T cell repertoires in COVID-19 (dated by TCRdb to 2020 to 2021). The method behind the library was the immunoSEQ multiplex PCR assay. TCRdb limited this immuneACCESS table to in-frame rearrangements with V and J called. A share of clones is missing; checked studies link under half to unresolved V genes, and the rest is unexplained. The sample table holds fewer than 100,000 clones, of which approximately 89% were seen once. The top ten clonotypes cover under 13% of the sample. The sequenced material came from peripheral blood. These receptors were collected from a man aged 45 to 65 with acute or convalescent COVID-19.

The J gene is TRBJ2-1, the V gene TRBV6-5, with D possibly being TRBD2 (6 bases). Germline-derived CDR1 and CDR2 are MNHEY and SVGAGI. The CDR3 is 16 amino acids. V was cut by 0 bases and J by 5 bases, with 14 bases left in between. The CDR3 reads CASSYSRESYNNEQFF. CDR3 nucleotides: TGTGCCAGCAGTTACTCGCGGGAAAGCTATAACAATGAGCAGTTCTTC.

CDR3 in amino acids: CASSQSGTGGLGTEAFF. CDR3 in DNA: TGCGCCAGCAGCCAGTCCGGGACAGGGGGATTGGGCACTGAAGCTTTCTTT. The genes are TRBV4-1 and TRBJ1-1; 11 nucleotides agree with TRBD1. This CDR3 spans 17 amino acids. V trimming: 3 bases; J trimming: 4 bases; junction bases outside the gene matches: 10. Germline V gene lookup returns CDR1 MGHRA and CDR2 YSYEKL.

V usage is TRBV25-1 and J usage is TRBJ2-2; TRBD2 agrees at 11 bases. Germline V gene sequence: CDR1 MGHDK, CDR2 SYGVNS. The CDR3 covers 17 residues. V gave up 5 bases and J gave up 1 base; unmatched junction bases: 6. CDR3 region: CASSSALAGGNTGELFF. Written as DNA, the CDR3 is TGTGCCAGCAGTTCAGCCCTAGCGGGAGGGAACACCGGGGAGCTGTTTTTT.

The V call is TRBV30, the J call TRBJ1-6; a possible D gene is TRBD1 (6 bases). Per germline, CDR1 GTSNPN and CDR2 SVGIG (reference sequence). V lost 4 bases and J lost 7, with 11 bases in between. The CDR3 is made up of 13 amino acids. This chain's CDR3 is CAWTGQINSPLHF. Here the CDR3 DNA reads TGTGCCTGGACCGGACAGATAAATTCACCCCTCCACTTT.

The gene calls are TRBV2 and TRBJ2-1; D is uncertain. The CDR3 spans 14 residues. V lost 0 bases, J lost 9 bases, and 12 bases lay in between. Germline V CDR1 and CDR2: SNHLY, FYNNEI. CDR3 region: CASSEASPPSEQFF. The CDR3 DNA sequence: TGTGCCAGCAGTGAAGCGTCCCCGCCGAGTGAGCAGTTCTTC. Complete variable domain (other parts from reference TRBV2 and TRBJ2-1): EPEVTQTPSHQVTQMGQEVILRCVPISNHLYFYWYRQILGQKVEFLVSFYNNEISEKSEIFDDQFSVERPDGSNFTLKIRSTKLEDSAMYFCASSEASPPSEQFFGPGTRLTVL.

This clone was detected only once. The chain recombines TRBV6-5 with TRBJ2-1, with D maybe TRBD1 (6 bases). Per the germline V gene, CDR1 is MNHEY and CDR2 is SVGAGI. The CDR3 contains 11 residues. Trimming shortened V by 6 bases and J by 7 bases, and 7 bases separated the two germline ends. CDR3 in DNA: TGTGCCAGCAGAACAGGGAATGAGCAGTTCTTC. Its protein product is CASRTGNEQFF.